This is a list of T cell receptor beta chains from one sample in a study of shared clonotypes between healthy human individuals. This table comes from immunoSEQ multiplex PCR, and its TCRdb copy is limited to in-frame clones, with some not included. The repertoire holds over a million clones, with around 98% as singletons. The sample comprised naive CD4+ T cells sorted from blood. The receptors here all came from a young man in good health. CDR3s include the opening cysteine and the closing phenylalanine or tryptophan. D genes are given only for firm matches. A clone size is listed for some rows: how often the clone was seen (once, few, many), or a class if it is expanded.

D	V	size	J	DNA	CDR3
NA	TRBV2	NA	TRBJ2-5	TGTGCCAGCAGTGAAAAATACGGGGAACTGCAGACCCAGTACTTC	CASSEKYGELQTQYF
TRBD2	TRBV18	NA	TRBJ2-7	TGTGCCAGCGCGCCGGGACTAGCCTACGAGCAGTACTTC	CASAPGLAYEQYF
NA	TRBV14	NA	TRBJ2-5	TGTGCCAGCAGCCAAAGGTCGAGGGTCTTTTTAGGGGGTGGCGCGGAGACCCAGTACTTC	CASSQRSRVFLGGGAETQYF
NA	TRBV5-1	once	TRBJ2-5	TGCGCCAGCAGCATAGGACGGCCGGGGGAGACCCAGTACTTC	CASSIGRPGETQYF
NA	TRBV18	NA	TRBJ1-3	TGTGCCAGCAGACGGGCGGCTTCTCCTGGAAACACCATATATTTT	CASRRAASPGNTIYF
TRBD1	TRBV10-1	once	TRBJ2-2	TGCGCCAGCACAGGGGGCACCGGGGAGCTGTTTTTT	CASTGGTGELFF
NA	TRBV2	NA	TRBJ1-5	TGTGCCAGCAGTGAAGCAGGGGGTAACCAGCCCCAGCATTTT	CASSEAGGNQPQHF
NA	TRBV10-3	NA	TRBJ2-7	TGTGCCATCGGGCCATCCCAGTCCTACGAGCAGTACTTC	CAIGPSQSYEQYF
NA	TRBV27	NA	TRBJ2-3	TGTGCCAGCAGTACCTTTTCAGATACGCAGTATTTT	CASSTFSDTQYF
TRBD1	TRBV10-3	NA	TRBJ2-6	TGTGCCGTGACAGGGGATCGCGGGGCCAACGTCCTGACTTTC	CAVTGDRGANVLTF
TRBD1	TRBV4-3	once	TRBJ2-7	TGCGCCAGCAGCCAAGAAGTGGGCAGGGGGCCCTACGAGCAGTACTTC	CASSQEVGRGPYEQYF
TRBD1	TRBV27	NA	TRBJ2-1	TGTGCCAGCAGCTTGACAGGGAGCTCCTACAATGAGCAGTTCTTC	CASSLTGSSYNEQFF
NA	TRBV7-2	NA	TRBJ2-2	TGTGCCAGCAGCTTTGGGGTGTCCGGGGAGCTGTTTTTT	CASSFGVSGELFF
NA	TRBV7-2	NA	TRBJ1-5	TGTGCCAGCAGCAAACTTGATTACAGGGTGGATCAGCCCCAGCATTTT	CASSKLDYRVDQPQHF
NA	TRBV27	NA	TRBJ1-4	TGTGCCAGCAGTTGGGCAGTAGGTGAAAAACTGTTTTTT	CASSWAVGEKLFF
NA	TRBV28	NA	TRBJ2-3	TGTGCCAGCAGTTTTTTAGGCGGGACGTCGTTT	CASSFLGGTSF
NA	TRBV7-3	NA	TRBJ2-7	TGTGCCAGCAGCCCTGGACTGCTGTACGAGCAGTACTTC	CASSPGLLYEQYF
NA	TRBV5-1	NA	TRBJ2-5	TGCGCCAGCAGCTTGCCAGGGGAGGAGACCCAGTACTTC	CASSLPGEETQYF
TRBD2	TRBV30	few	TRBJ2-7	TGTGCCTGGACGCGACTAGCTTCAGCTCCCTACGAGCAGTACTTC	CAWTRLASAPYEQYF
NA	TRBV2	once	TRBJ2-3	TGTGCCAGCAGTAGGGACTCGGACCATACGCAGTATTTT	CASSRDSDHTQYF